The entry below gives a single TCR beta chain sequence along with its context. Its antigen remains unidentified. Base-call qualities are not available, and no considerably larger clone is one nucleotide away. This entry comes from a study of Ad26.COV2.S vaccination and SARS-CoV-2 variants (dated by TCRdb to the early 2020s). Regarding the study in general: Vaccine-arm donors came from COV1001, a multicentre, randomized, double-blind, placebo-controlled phase I-IIa trial of Ad26.COV2.S in healthy adults. Sequencing of the TCRbeta repertoire served to evaluate the specificity and breadth of SARS-CoV-2-reactive T cell receptors following Ad26.COV2.S vaccination. Trial participants were randomized into five groups of five, in which low-dose or high-dose Ad26.COV2.S was given once or twice, or placebo was given on both occasions. Throughout the experiments and outcome assessment, investigators stayed blinded to trial group allocation. The TCR-sequenced set comprised about 32 samples: around 20 Ad26.COV2.S vaccine recipients, 5 placebo recipients and 8 SARS-CoV-2 convalescent individuals. Dosing of Ad26.COV2.S was intramuscular, at either 5x10^10 or 1x10^11 viral particles, delivered as one shot or as two shots spaced 56 days apart.

In the paper's terms, the treatment or condition label means: some 20 received Ad26.COV2.S at low or high dose, single or two shots; several received placebo; per-sample allocation not given. Repertoires of vaccine and placebo recipients were sequenced from samples taken on day 63 after the first injection. In Cohort 1b, about two dozen adults aged 18-55 years were enrolled at a single site in Boston, USA, between 29 July and 7 August 2020. Ad26.COV2.S was a replication-incompetent adenovirus type 26 vector that expressed a prefusion-stabilized SARS-CoV-2 spike protein derived from the original Wuhan strain. V sheds 2 bases and J sheds 7 bases, leaving 0 bases between their ends. Including the terminal cysteine and phenylalanine, the CDR3 comprises 11 residues. Only CDR3 DNA is held: 33 bases, read in frame from base 1. CDR1 and CDR2 are drawn from the germline V gene: MDHEN, SYDVKM. The immunoSEQ Assay was the method used to sequence TCRbeta CDR3 regions. After extraction, genomic DNA underwent amplification by bias-controlled multiplex PCR, followed by high-throughput sequencing. On the authors' methods: Collapsing and filtering of sequences were performed to quantify the absolute abundance of each unique TCRbeta CDR3 region. T cell fraction was estimated by normalizing TCRbeta template counts to usable DNA, which was measured by amplifying reference genes present in all nucleated cells. Repertoire TCRs were annotated as SARS-CoV-2-specific when V gene, CDR3 amino acid sequence and J gene were exactly matched to a known reactive TCR set. MIRA supplied the reference SARS-CoV-2 TCR set, which was filtered for enrichment in COVID-19-positive ImmuneCODE repertoires so that public or cross-reactive TCRs were removed. Drawing on the MIRA antigens, annotated TCRs were analysed further at the level of specific ORF or position within ORF. Depth was the summed frequency of annotated unique rearrangements, while breadth was defined as annotated unique rearrangements over total unique productive rearrangements. Two-sided Wilcoxon rank-sum tests were used to compare TCR breadth between groups. The table comes from immuneACCESS by way of TCRdb, which keeps in-frame sequences with V and J called. Part of the clones is missing from these tables; in studies checked, under half for an unresolved V gene and the rest for unknown reasons. That table supplies the V and J calls and clone size; D and trimming were determined from the DNA. The sample profile shows 300,000 to 350,000 clones; 86% of them were found once. The top ten clones comprise roughly 2.1% of the sample.

General findings and caveats noted by the study authors: The authors noted that total T cell responses may have been underestimated by the TCR breadth and depth analyses. Comparable non-spike TCR breadth was observed between vaccine and placebo recipients, consistent with only spike being contained in the vaccine. The study lacked the statistical power to compare responses across vaccine doses or regimens. Spike-specific TCR breadth was higher in Ad26.COV2.S recipients than in placebo recipients (P = 0.0014). After vaccination, substantial breadth of spike-specific CD8+ and CD4+ T cell responses was reported.

This TCR was sampled from a person between 18 and 60 years old who received the Ad26.COV2.S COVID-19 vaccine or a placebo. Source: peripheral blood, taken in a trial of Ad26.COV2.S vaccine versus placebo. The rearranged chain carries TRBV28 and TRBJ1-6, with the D gene not clear enough to name. The CDR3 region has the sequence CASSLNSPLHF. The base sequence is TGTGCCAGCAGTTTAAATTCACCCCTCCACTTT.